What follows are 4 T cell receptor beta chains derived from one specimen sequenced in a study of blood T cell repertoires in COVID-19. Libraries were prepared by immunoSEQ multiplex PCR; TCRdb keeps only in-frame clonotypes and omits some of them. The sample consists of some 200,000 clones, more than 80% of them appearing once. The sample taken for sequencing was peripheral blood. The receptors were sampled from a woman aged 55-70 years with acute or convalescent COVID-19.

The genes are TRBV7-9 and TRBJ2-1; 12 bases align to TRBD2. Germline V gives CDR1 SEHNR, CDR2 FQNEAQ (reference sequence). Germline trimming cut 5 bases from V and 8 bases from J; bases unmatched to any gene: 4. The CDR3 runs 14 residues. CDR3 sequence reads: CASSQGLAGHEQFF. DNA of the CDR3: TGTGCCAGCAGCCAGGGACTAGCGGGCCATGAGCAGTTCTTC.

This clone was seen only a few times. This sequence joins TRBV2 and TRBJ1-4, with TRBD1 matching 7 bases. V dropped 4 bases and J dropped 9; count of bases not matched to a gene: 5. This CDR3 has 13 residues. Germline V gene data show CDR1 as SNHLY and CDR2 as FYNNEI. This chain's CDR3 is CASSVDRLKKLFF. DNA of the CDR3: TGTGCCAGCAGTGTGGACAGGCTGAAAAAACTGTTTTTT.

The V gene is TRBV11-3, the J gene TRBJ2-1; D is unresolved. The CDR3 sequence is 16 residues long. Germline loops: CDR1 SGHNT, CDR2 YENEEA. Deletions cut 1 base from V and 0 bases from J, with 10 bases between. The CDR3 region is CASSLAGGLSYNEQFF. CDR3 nucleotide sequence: TGTGCCAGCAGCTTAGCAGGTGGCCTCTCCTACAATGAGCAGTTCTTC.

This clone was found once. This rearrangement joins TRBV5-1 to TRBJ1-1; D is uncertain. The CDR3 sequence is 15 residues long. The ends were cut back, 4 bases at V and 2 bases at J, with 15 bases in the middle. The germline gives CDR1 SGHRS, CDR2 YFSETQ. The CDR3 DNA reads TGCGCCAGCAGCGTTGGGCACCAAATAAACACTGAAGCTTTCTTT. Its protein product is CASSVGHQINTEAFF.